The 30 T cell receptor beta chains below were found in one sample sequenced in a study of PD-L1 blockade in urothelial cancer (dated by TCRdb to the late 2010s). Reading the label with the study, this specimen's time point is: pretreatment peripheral blood. Libraries were constructed by the immunoSEQ multiplex PCR assay. As stored in TCRdb, this immuneACCESS dataset retains in-frame rearrangements with V and J assigned. A fraction of the clones does not appear; measured against another copy, unresolved V genes explain less than half of the discrepancy, and the remainder lacks a known reason. Counted in this sample were around 45,000 clones; about 84% of them appeared once. The ten largest clones take up 15% to 20% of the sample. The sample here was PBMCs, taken around atezolizumab (anti-PD-L1) treatment. These receptors were taken from a man in his 60s with urothelial cancer.

The genes are TRBV5-1 and TRBJ2-3; TRBD1 is a possible D gene (6 bases). CDR3 size: 16 residues. CDR1 and CDR2 from the germline V gene are SGHRS and YFSETQ. V dropped 0 bases and J dropped 6 bases, with 17 bases sitting between them. CDR3 in amino acids: CASSLGGTHGVDTQYF. In nucleotides, the CDR3 is TGCGCCAGCAGCTTGGGGGGGACACATGGGGTGGATACGCAGTATTTT.

Comments on this clone: Sequence at one end of the junction differs from germline and may be a read error. The rearrangement uses TRBV2 and TRBJ1-4; D ambiguous. There are 11 residues in the CDR3. The germline gives CDR1 SNHLY, CDR2 FYNNEI. The CDR3 region has the DNA TGTGCCAGCAGTGCGTCCGTAAGTCTACTTTTT. The encoded protein is CASSASVSLLF.

The chain links TRBV28 to TRBJ1-2; 9 nucleotides agree with TRBD1. The CDR3 contains 13 residues. With 5 bases clipped from V and 4 bases from J, the junction kept 2 bases outside the gene matches. The V gene's germline CDR1 is MDHEN and CDR2 SYDVKM. The CDR3 reads CASSGQGIYGYTF. The CDR3 bases are TGTGCCAGCAGTGGACAGGGGATCTATGGCTACACCTTC.

This clone was seen once. The chain employs TRBV18 and TRBJ2-7, with 7 bases matching TRBD2. Looked up from germline, CDR1 is KGHSH and CDR2 is LQKENI. CDR3 size: 16 residues. V was clipped by 6 bases and J by 2 bases; unmatched bases: 13. The CDR3 nucleotides are TGTGCCAGCTCCCCGGGGGAGGGGTTCCCCACCTACGAGCAGTACTTC. Residues: CASSPGEGFPTYEQYF.

The genes are TRBV4-1 and TRBJ2-3; weak D call: TRBD2 (6 bases). Germline CDR1 MGHRA, CDR2 YSYEKL. Between the trimmed V and J ends, which lost 2 bases and 0 bases, there was a span of 9 bases. CDR3 length: 15 amino acids. Here the CDR3 DNA reads TGCGCCAGCAGCCAACCCGGGACTAGCACAGATACGCAGTATTTT. Translating it yields CASSQPGTSTDTQYF.

This chain joins TRBV6-6 and TRBJ2-7, with unresolved D. Between the trimmed V and J ends, which lost 0 bases and 4 bases, there was a span of 10 bases. In germline, CDR1 is MNHNY, CDR2 SVGAGI (reference sequence). This CDR3 contains 14 residues. As DNA, the CDR3 is TGTGCCAGCAGTTACTCGACACTCTCTTACGAGCAGTACTTC. Encoded protein: CASSYSTLSYEQYF.

The chain recombines TRBV27 with TRBJ1-1, with TRBD1 matching 8 bases. The CDR3 is made up of 14 amino acids. Trimming at V came to 6 bases and at J to 2 bases, leaving 5 bases not matched to a gene. Germline values: CDR1 MNHEY, CDR2 SMNVEV (reference sequence). The CDR3 DNA follows: TGTGCCAGCAGGGGACAGGCTTTCAACACTGAAGCTTTCTTT. Its translation is CASRGQAFNTEAFF.

There are a few counts of this clone. This chain joins TRBV28 and TRBJ1-5, with D hard to call. The germline V gene encodes CDR1 MDHEN and CDR2 SYDVKM. This CDR3 is built from 14 residues. Trimming pared 2 bases from V and 1 base from J, leaving 6 bases between. The CDR3, as DNA: TGTGCCAGCAGTTTAGGCCCGAGCAATCAGCCCCAGCATTTT. Translating gives CASSLGPSNQPQHF.

The chain joins TRBV19 to TRBJ2-7, with 9 bases aligning to TRBD1. V lost 6 bases and J lost 0; bases outside the gene matches: 3. This CDR3 region has 14 residues. The germline V gene encodes CDR1 LNHDA and CDR2 SQIVND (reference sequence). As DNA, the CDR3 is TGTGCCAGTAGGGACAGGGGTGGCTCCTACGAGCAGTACTTC. It translates to CASRDRGGSYEQYF.

This clone is labeled as medium-sized. CDR3 DNA sequence: TGTGCCAGCTCACCACTCCCAGGGGGAAATGAGCAGTTCTTC. Its protein is CASSPLPGGNEQFF. This chain joins TRBV18 and TRBJ2-1; 7 bases map to TRBD1. The V and J ends lost 1 base and 7 bases, in that order; junction bases with no gene match: 4. The CDR3 contains 14 residues. Germline CDR1 is KGHSH and CDR2 is LQKENI. Drawing the rest from reference TRBV18 and TRBJ2-1, the complete variable domain is NAGVMQNPRHLVRRRGQEARLRCSPMKGHSHVYWYRQLPEEGLKFMVYLQKENIIDESGMPKERFSAEFPKEGPSILRIQQVVRGDSAAYFCASSPLPGGNEQFFGPGTRLTVL.

The chain employs TRBV7-2 and TRBJ1-2; possible D gene TRBD1, 5 bases. V lost 5 bases, J lost 6 bases, and 22 bases lay in between. Germline CDR1 reads SGHTA; CDR2 reads FQGNSA. This CDR3 has 16 amino acids. The CDR3 region is CASSPWGGPSGDGYTF. The CDR3 DNA reads TGTGCCAGCAGCCCTTGGGGGGGACCGTCTGGGGATGGCTACACCTTC.

The chain combines TRBV7-9 with TRBJ1-1; TRBD1 is a possible D gene (5 bases). There are 14 residues in the CDR3. Germline V gene lookup returns CDR1 SEHNR and CDR2 FQNEAQ (reference sequence). V gave up 2 bases and J gave up 3 bases, with 10 bases separating them. CDR3 bases: TGTGCCAGCAGCTTAAAGGGCAGGGACACTGAAGCTTTCTTT. Translation gives CASSLKGRDTEAFF.

This clone was counted only a few times. V usage is TRBV19 and J usage is TRBJ2-7, with 8 bases aligning to TRBD2. Germline trimming cut 3 bases from V and 3 bases from J; bases unmatched to any gene: 7. The V gene's germline CDR1 is LNHDA and CDR2 SQIVND (reference sequence). This CDR3 has 15 residues. The CDR3, as DNA: TGTGCCAGTAGTATTCTCTTAGCGGGATTCTACGAGCAGTACTTC. It yields the protein CASSILLAGFYEQYF.

The chain couples TRBV6-5 to TRBJ1-1; 9 bases align to TRBD1. The germline V gene has CDR1 MNHEY and CDR2 SVGAGI. The CDR3 contains 12 residues. J was trimmed by 10 bases and V by 6 bases; bases with no gene match: 6. CDR3 loop: CASRRTGEGAFF. In DNA, the CDR3 is TGTGCCAGCAGGCGGACAGGGGAAGGAGCTTTCTTT.

The chain has TRBV13 and TRBJ2-3, with D possibly matching TRBD2 (5 bases). The CDR3 sequence is 15 residues long. V was clipped by 5 bases and J by 1 base, with 13 bases between them. The V gene's germline CDR1 is PRHDT and CDR2 FYEKMQ (reference sequence). CDR3 amino acids: CASSRGAVGTDTQYF. For the CDR3, the DNA is TGTGCCAGCAGCCGGGGAGCGGTTGGCACAGATACGCAGTATTTT.

The CDR3 DNA reads TGTGCCAGCAGCCAAGAGTGGGGAATAGACAGACCCTACGAGCAGTACTTC. It encodes CASSQEWGIDRPYEQYF. The chain is built from TRBV14 and TRBJ2-7; D possibly corresponds to TRBD1 (5 bases). Germline V gives CDR1 SGHDN, CDR2 FVKESK. V dropped 0 bases and J dropped 2 bases, with 17 bases sitting between them. The CDR3 runs 17 residues.

This chain joins TRBV6-1 and TRBJ2-5, with D perhaps matching TRBD1 (5 bases). This CDR3 is 14 amino acids long. Per germline, CDR1 MNHNS and CDR2 SASEGT. Trimming cost V 4 bases and J 2 bases, with 11 bases left between them. The CDR3 here is CASSVGRAQETQYF. DNA for the CDR3: TGTGCCAGCAGTGTGGGCAGGGCACAAGAGACCCAGTACTTC.

The CDR3 is CASIPGGQGMGNQPQHF. The CDR3 bases are TGTGCCAGCATCCCCGGGGGACAGGGAATGGGCAATCAGCCCCAGCATTTT. The V call is TRBV28, the J call TRBJ1-5; 9 bases fit TRBD1. Per germline, CDR1 MDHEN and CDR2 SYDVKM. The CDR3 has 17 amino acids. The trim removed 7 bases at V and 2 bases at J, leaving 12 bases unmatched.

This clone was counted once. CDR3 bases: TGTGCCTGGAGTGTCGGGGGATACGGTACGCAGTATTTT. Protein sequence: CAWSVGGYGTQYF. V and J are TRBV30 and TRBJ2-3, with TRBD2 as a possible D gene (6 bases). Germline assignment: CDR1 GTSNPN and CDR2 SVGIG (reference sequence). This CDR3 contains 13 residues. The ends were cut back, 0 bases at V and 8 bases at J, with 12 bases in the middle.

This sequence joins TRBV28 and TRBJ2-7; D is perhaps TRBD2 (6 bases). The V end lost 6 bases, the J end lost 7 bases, and 19 bases lay between the germline ends. CDR3 length: 14 amino acids. Per germline, CDR1 MDHEN and CDR2 SYDVKM. Written as DNA, the CDR3 is TGTGCCAGCAGGGAAGTCGGGGAGGTGAGGGAGCAGTACTTC. This sequence encodes CASREVGEVREQYF.

The CDR3 bases are TGCGCCAGCAGTTTGACAGGGCCTAATGAAAAACTGTTTTTT. This translates into CASSLTGPNEKLFF. V usage is TRBV5-1 and J usage is TRBJ1-4, with TRBD1 matching over 7 bases. The J segment lost 3 bases and the V segment lost 5 bases, leaving 4 bases of the junction unmatched. The CDR3 is 14 residues long. Looked up from germline, CDR1 is SGHRS and CDR2 is YFSETQ.

In its sample, this clone was seen a few times. This chain links TRBV19 with TRBJ1-5; TRBD1 aligns across 7 bases. The CDR3 loop spans 16 amino acids. Germline CDR1 is LNHDA and CDR2 is SQIVND (reference sequence). The ends lost 4 bases at V and 0 bases at J; junction bases unmatched: 6. The CDR3 coding sequence is TGTGCCAGTAGTACAACAGGGGCTCCTAGCAATCAGCCCCAGCATTTT. Translation gives CASSTTGAPSNQPQHF.

The chain employs TRBV5-4 and TRBJ2-3; TRBD1 matches 7 bases. CDR1 is SGHNT, CDR2 YYREEE, per germline (reference sequence). This CDR3 comprises 12 residues. The trim removed 3 bases at V and 10 bases at J, leaving 5 bases unmatched. The CDR3 DNA is TGTGCCAGCAGCTCGGACAGGTTCTCGCAGTATTTT. Its protein is CASSSDRFSQYF.

This sequence joins TRBV2 and TRBJ2-7; weak D call: TRBD2 (5 bases). The V end lost 8 bases, the J end lost 0 bases, and 8 bases lay between the germline ends. CDR1 SNHLY and CDR2 FYNNEI come from the germline V gene. The CDR3 extends over 12 amino acids. The CDR3 DNA follows: TGTGCCAGCGCTCGGGACTCCTACGAGCAGTACTTC. Translated: CASARDSYEQYF.

The chain is built from TRBV10-2 and TRBJ2-1, with TRBD2 matching over 7 bases. The CDR3 sequence is 15 residues long. Germline CDR1 and CDR2: WSHSY and SAAADI. V shed 6 bases, J shed 6 bases, and the junction held 11 bases outside the gene matches. DNA for the CDR3: TGCGCCAGCAGCGACACCGGGACTAAGGGCAATGAGCAGTTCTTC. Translating gives CASSDTGTKGNEQFF.

This chain links TRBV6-5 with TRBJ2-7; 9 bases are shared with TRBD1. The V gene end was trimmed by 5 bases and the J gene end by 5 bases; junction bases not matched to a gene: 7. Germline V gene lookup returns CDR1 MNHEY and CDR2 SVGAGI. This CDR3 is 14 amino acids long. For the CDR3, the DNA is TGTGCCAGCAGTGCGATACAGGGGGCACACGAGCAGTACTTC. This sequence encodes CASSAIQGAHEQYF.

The chain joins TRBV11-1 to TRBJ2-1; TRBD2 matches 7 bases. The J segment lost 6 bases and the V segment lost 1 base, leaving 9 bases of the junction unmatched. Germline V CDR1 and CDR2: SGHAT, FQDESV (reference sequence). The CDR3 loop spans 16 amino acids. For the CDR3, the DNA is TGTGCCAGCAGCTTAGGGTGGGGGGGGGAATCCAATGAGCAGTTCTTC. Protein: CASSLGWGGESNEQFF.

The V call is TRBV6-5, the J call TRBJ1-1; D is unresolved. Germline V gene sequence: CDR1 MNHEY, CDR2 SVGAGI. The CDR3 is 14 residues long. The germline V and J ends were trimmed by 4 bases and 0 bases, with 9 bases remaining between them. CDR3 loop: CASSSHGLNTEAFF. The CDR3 DNA is TGTGCCAGCAGTTCTCACGGTCTGAACACTGAAGCTTTCTTT.

The chain combines TRBV6-4 with TRBJ2-1, with D maybe TRBD2 (5 bases). V gave up 4 bases and J gave up 0 bases, with 10 bases separating them. Looked up from germline, CDR1 is MRHNA and CDR2 is SNTAGT. The CDR3 contains 15 residues. CDR3: CASSVSGLSYNEQFF. The CDR3, as DNA: TGTGCCAGCAGTGTAAGCGGCCTCTCCTACAATGAGCAGTTCTTC.

The gene calls are TRBV7-9 and TRBJ2-2, with TRBD1 identical over 9 bases. The CDR3 has 16 residues. CDR1 is SEHNR, CDR2 FQNEAQ, per germline (reference sequence). V shed 5 bases, J shed 4 bases, and the junction held 8 bases outside the gene matches. The CDR3 sequence is CASSPWGQGGTGELFF. The CDR3, as DNA: TGTGCCAGCAGCCCGTGGGGACAGGGAGGCACCGGGGAGCTGTTTTTT.